The subject of this entry is one T cell receptor beta chain. This clonotype has more than one count but fewer than ten. This receptor's antigen is unknown. No quality values exist for individual bases; no much larger clone is one base distant. The sample belongs to a study of T-cell memory formation after mild COVID-19 listed by TCRdb under 2021. About the full investigation: Most TCR sequence clusters were specific to one of the two donors. T-cell clones expanding and contracting after mild COVID-19 in two donors were tracked by longitudinal TCRalpha and TCRbeta repertoire sequencing. Two young, previously healthy adult volunteers, one female and one male, were included in the cohort.

Beyond this particular receptor, the publication reports: Balanced CD4/CD8 phenotypes were observed for clones contracting from day 15 to 85, whereas a bias towards CD4+ was observed for a second wave of clones expanding from day 15 to 37. The study covered only a couple of mild cases, and larger cohorts including severe cases with pre-infection samples were considered necessary. The detection of some responding clones in pre-infection memory suggests that pre-existing cross-reactive memory T cells joined the SARS-CoV-2 response. Contracting CD4+ clones appeared mostly in the CM and EM memory subsets, whereas CD8+ clones were enriched in EMRA. The second-wave clones that peaked on day 37 were not confirmed to be SARS-CoV-2 specific.

The CDR3 sequence holds 15 residues, the cysteine and phenylalanine included. The entry retains the CDR3 DNA only, 45 bases that are in frame from base 1. PBMCs were isolated by Ficoll-Paque density gradient centrifugation. The instrument was an Illumina NovaSeq 6000. TCRalpha and TCRbeta cDNA libraries were constructed by 5'RACE with constant-segment primers, with sample barcodes and unique molecular identifiers being introduced. Trizol reagent was used to extract RNA from every sample. Amplification of the libraries took two PCR steps, and the second step added a second sample barcode plus Illumina TruSeq adapters. The libraries were sequenced on an Illumina NovaSeq using 2 x 150 bp paired-end reads. Per the source publication's procedure: With migec v1.2.7, reads were demultiplexed and then collapsed into UMI-guided consensus sequences. Using mixcr v2.1.11, UMI consensuses were aligned to TRA and TRB V and J templates and then assembled into clonotypes. Expanded or contracted clonotypes were those called significant by both edgeR and NoisET, with noise models trained on biological replicates. edgeR calls used a false discovery rate-adjusted p below 0.01 and a log2 fold-change threshold of 1. As an exploratory analysis of dynamics, PCA with hierarchical clustering was applied to max-normalized trajectories of the 1000 most abundant clonotypes. Separately sequenced CD4+ and CD8+ repertoires were used to assign the CD4 or CD8 phenotype of responding clones. In TCRdb, the public reads were trimmed at Q25 with fastp and aligned with MiXCR, with productive beta chains retained. Rows are unified per CDR3 protein, each entry keeping the most common DNA and genes. None of the V and J calls come from the authors' own analysis; TCRdb made them. The sample data list some 150,000 distinct CDR3 sequences, and roughly 19% of these were observed just once. The top ten clonotypes cover about 2% of the sample.

The sequence came from an adult woman who had mild COVID-19 (a few samples of this study predate the infection). The sample titles of this study are shuffled in the database, so cell type and time point are left out; the donor was told from shared clones. The rearrangement combines TRBV21-1 with TRBJ2-3; the D call TRBD1 from the table was never checked on the DNA. TRBV21-1 is a recognized pseudogene. Input material: PBMCs or a T cell subset sorted from them (not recorded which). The CDR3 protein: CASSKSIQGGDTQYF. The base sequence is TGTGCCAGCAGCAAATCGATCCAGGGTGGAGATACGCAGTATTTT.